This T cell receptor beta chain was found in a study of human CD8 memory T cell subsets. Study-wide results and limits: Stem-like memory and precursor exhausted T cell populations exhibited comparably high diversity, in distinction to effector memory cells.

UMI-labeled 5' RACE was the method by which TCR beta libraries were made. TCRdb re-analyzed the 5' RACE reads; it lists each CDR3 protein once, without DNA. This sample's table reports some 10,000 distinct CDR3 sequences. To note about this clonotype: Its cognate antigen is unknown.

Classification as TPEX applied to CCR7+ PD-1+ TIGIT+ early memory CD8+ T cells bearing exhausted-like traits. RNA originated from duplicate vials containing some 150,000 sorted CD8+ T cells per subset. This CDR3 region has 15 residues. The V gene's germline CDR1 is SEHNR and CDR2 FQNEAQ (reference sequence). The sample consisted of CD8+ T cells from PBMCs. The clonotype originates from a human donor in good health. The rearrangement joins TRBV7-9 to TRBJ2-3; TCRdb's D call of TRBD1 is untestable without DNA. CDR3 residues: CASSPGTANTDTQYF.